Described below is a single T cell receptor beta chain sequence and its context. The antigen this receptor binds is unknown. Per-base quality was not reported, and no clone a single base away is much larger than it. The sample is drawn from a study of CD8+ T cells in alopecia areata (dated by TCRdb to 2017 to 2018). Notes on the research overall: The treated patients took part in an open-label pilot trial in which moderate-to-severe alopecia areata was treated with oral tofacitinib at 5 to 10 mg twice daily. On the human side, TCRbeta sequencing was run on scalp tissue and on sorted CD4+ and CD8+ peripheral blood T cells from healthy controls and from alopecia areata patients with either patchy or totalis/universalis disease. Tofacitinib was given for 6 to 18 months, followed by 6 months of follow-up off drug to assess delayed response and recurrence. immunoSEQ multiplex PCR using 35 Vbeta forward primers and 13 Jbeta reverse primers was used to amplify TCRbeta CDR3 regions. The study used high-throughput TCRbeta sequencing to examine T cell clonal expansion in alopecia areata, in both the C3H/HeJ mouse model and human patients. Scalp clonality was compared among normal scalp (n=4), patchy alopecia areata scalp (n=8), and alopecia totalis/universalis scalp (n=8). Biopsies were taken from tofacitinib-treated patients at baseline and again at 4 and 24 weeks into treatment, and several of those patients also had a later scalp biopsy. RNA came from the PAXgene miRNA kit for fixed scalp, the miRNeasy kit for PBMCs, and the RNeasy kit for mouse skin. Results the study describes overall, beyond this receptor: Lesional scalp, especially in alopecia totalis/universalis, showed higher clonality and more expanded CD8+ clones than normal scalp, suggesting antigenic drive. Resident alphabeta T cells in normal human skin are also sequenced, complicating scalp TCR repertoire analysis, unlike mouse skin dominated by gammadelta T cells. TCR sequences shared between patients were less clear than in mice, possibly partly because of HLA diversity in the patient population.

Library method: the immunoSEQ multiplex PCR assay. RNA was extracted from all samples and reverse transcribed into cDNA, which served as template for TCR sequencing. First-strand cDNA was synthesized using SuperScript III with a 2:1 mix of oligo-dT and random hexamers. Amplification bias was assessed with a synthetic immune receptor repertoire, and residual bias was removed computationally. As for the authors' bioinformatics: Raw reads were preprocessed for error removal, and CDR3 was defined according to IMGT conventions as running from the conserved cysteine to phenylalanine. To get clonality, Shannon entropy was normalized by log2 of the number of productive unique TCRs and the result was subtracted from 1. Scalp TCRbeta sequences were cross-referenced with sorted blood CD4 and CD8 repertoires so that the CD4 or CD8 identity of scalp clones could be inferred. In TCRdb, the immuneACCESS table is reduced to in-frame sequences with V and J assigned. These tables do not hold every clone; where another copy was compared, an unresolved V gene accounts for under half, and the others remain unexplained. V and J calls and clone size follow that table, whereas D and trimming were derived from the DNA. For this sample the table gives fewer than 100,000 clones, of which 40% to 55% were detected only once. In total, the top ten clones hold 0.75% to 0.8% of the sample.

A distance of 5 bases separates the germline ends of V and J, which lose 0 bases and 8 bases respectively. The germline V gene sets CDR1 to SGHAT and CDR2 to FQNNGV. The CDR3 starts with the cysteine, ends with the phenylalanine, and has 12 residues. Only the CDR3 portion is preserved as DNA: 36 bases, with reading frame beginning at the first base. From alopecia areata patients, peripheral blood was collected along with lesional scalp punch biopsies. PBMCs were isolated by density centrifugation and stained for CD3, CD4 and CD8, and CD4+ and CD8+ T cells were sorted on a FACSAria. The sequenced material came from CD4+ T cells sorted from blood. This sequence uses TRBV11-2 and TRBJ2-4; the D gene is perhaps TRBD1, on 5 matching bases. The source is a human donor with alopecia areata. The DNA is TGTGCCAGCAGCTTAGAAGGGGACATTCAGTACTTC. Its translation reads: CASSLEGDIQYF.